Shown below are 4 T cell receptor beta chains from a single sample sequenced in a study of identical twins. TCRdb processed the 5' RACE reads anew with MiXCR; each CDR3 protein has one entry. The data contain over 600,000 distinct CDR3 sequences, approximately 21% of them singletons. The same data also went into a second study, on T cells expressing NK-cell markers.

Material: PBMCs. The receptor set was obtained from a young woman in good health.

The chain joins TRBV12-3 or TRBV12-4 to TRBJ1-6; possible D gene TRBD1, 6 bases. CDR3 length: 14 amino acids. Trimming removed 4 bases from V and 10 bases from J, with 14 bases in between. CDR3 loop: CASSSYRAGSPLHF. CDR3 sequence (DNA): TGTGCCAGCAGTTCTTACAGGGCAGGGTCACCCCTCCACTTT.

J is TRBJ1-5 and V is TRBV6-1; D unclear. The CDR3 extends over 15 amino acids. The germline V gene encodes CDR1 MNHNS and CDR2 SASEGT. The ends were cut back, 6 bases at V and 3 bases at J, with 15 bases in the middle. CDR3 bases: TGTGCCAGCAGCCCGCGGAGCCTTTACAATCAGCCCCAGCATTTT. The encoded protein is CASSPRSLYNQPQHF.

This clonotype was observed a handful of times. The chain joins TRBV15 to TRBJ1-4, with D unresolved. V dropped 7 bases and J dropped 5 bases, with 17 bases sitting between them. The CDR3 consists of 15 residues. Germline-derived CDR1 and CDR2 are LNHNV and YYDKDF (reference sequence). The CDR3 sequence is CATNVGGRINEKLFF. The CDR3 DNA reads TGTGCCACCAACGTAGGCGGAAGGATAAATGAAAAACTGTTTTTT.

This clonotype was seen many times. The genes are TRBV6-1 and TRBJ1-2, with a tentative D call TRBD1 (5 bases). V lost 7 bases and J lost 8, with 20 bases in between. This CDR3 contains 14 residues. CDR1 MNHNS and CDR2 SASEGT come from the germline V gene. CDR3 DNA sequence: TGTGCCAGCACCTCACCCCCGTCGGGGCACGGCTACACCTTC. Protein product: CASTSPPSGHGYTF.